The 10 T cell receptor beta chains given below trace back to one sample, sequenced in a study of cytomegalovirus exposure and HLA in healthy donors. The method was immunoSEQ multiplex PCR; TCRdb's version includes in-frame clones alone and lacks a portion of them. The sample contains 150,000 to 200,000 clones, 84% of which appear only once. Sequencing was performed on PBMCs. These receptor sequences come from a man in his late teens or twenties in good health and CMV-seropositive.

V gene TRBV11-3 combines with J gene TRBJ2-2; TRBD2 matches 11 bases. Germline V gene data show CDR1 as SGHNT and CDR2 as YENEEA. This CDR3 region has 15 residues. After removal of 5 bases from V and 5 bases from J, the junction contained 4 bases not matched to a gene. Here the CDR3 reads CASSGRTSGTGELFF. The CDR3 region has the DNA TGTGCCAGCAGCGGACGGACTAGCGGGACCGGGGAGCTGTTTTTT.

The chain has TRBV7-6 and TRBJ1-2; 9 nucleotides line up with TRBD1. CDR1 SGHVS and CDR2 FNYEAQ come from the germline V gene. The CDR3 is 14 residues long. With 4 bases clipped from V and 8 bases from J, the junction kept 8 bases outside the gene matches. The CDR3, as DNA: TGTGCCAGCAGCTCAAATTACAGGGGGCGGGGCTACACCTTC. Translated: CASSSNYRGRGYTF.

The V and J genes are TRBV4-2 and TRBJ2-1; 8 bases are shared with TRBD2. Per the germline V gene, CDR1 is LGHNA and CDR2 is YNFKEQ. CDR3 size: 16 residues. Losses at the gene ends were 5 bases for V and 8 bases for J; bases not matched to a gene: 14. The DNA of the CDR3 is TGTGCCAGCAGCGTCGGGACTGGACTAGCCAACGATGAGCAGTTCTTC. Encoded protein: CASSVGTGLANDEQFF.

The rearrangement joins TRBV7-2 to TRBJ1-2; D might be TRBD1 (6 bases). CDR3 size: 14 residues. V lost 5 bases, J lost 3 bases, and 13 bases lay in between. Germline lookup yields CDR1 SGHTA and CDR2 FQGNSA. The CDR3 DNA is TGTGCCAGCAGCCCCCCCAGGACAGACTATGGCTACACCTTC. Its protein product is CASSPPRTDYGYTF.

The rearrangement links TRBV6-5 to TRBJ2-1; tentatively, D is TRBD1 (6 bases). V was pared by 2 bases and J by 7 bases, with 12 bases between. The CDR3 sequence is 14 residues long. Germline loops: CDR1 MNHEY, CDR2 SVGAGI. This CDR3 reads CASSYEGVNNEQFF. The CDR3, as DNA: TGTGCCAGCAGTTACGAGGGGGTTAATAATGAGCAGTTCTTC.

The chain combines TRBV6-6 with TRBJ1-1, with D hard to call. This CDR3 has 14 residues. Trimming took off 2 bases at V and 5 bases at J, with 12 bases between the two ends. Germline CDR1 and CDR2: MNHNY and SVGAGI (reference sequence). For the CDR3, the DNA is TGTGCCAGCAGTTACATCGGGATGGGTACTGAAGCTTTCTTT. Translation gives CASSYIGMGTEAFF.

The chain links TRBV30 to TRBJ1-1; 10 bases fit TRBD1. The J segment lost 3 bases and the V segment lost 2 bases, leaving 9 bases of the junction unmatched. This CDR3 is built from 16 residues. CDR1 and CDR2 (germline): GTSNPN, SVGIG (reference sequence). CDR3 sequence (DNA): TGTGCCTGGAGTTTCGCGGTGACAGGGGGCTACACTGAAGCTTTCTTT. Translation gives CAWSFAVTGGYTEAFF.

The chain couples TRBV5-6 to TRBJ2-3; the D gene is possibly TRBD2 (5 bases). The CDR3 sequence is 15 residues long. CDR1 and CDR2 (germline): SGHDT, YYEEEE. V was clipped by 5 bases and J by 4 bases, with 17 bases between them. Here the CDR3 DNA reads TGTGCCAGCAGTTTGTTCCGGGGAACAGCAGATACGCAGTATTTT. Translating gives CASSLFRGTADTQYF.

The rearrangement uses TRBV30 and TRBJ2-7, with D possibly matching TRBD2 (6 bases). V was pared by 0 bases and J by 3 bases, with 12 bases between. The V gene's germline CDR1 is GTSNPN and CDR2 SVGIG (reference sequence). The CDR3 length is 14 residues. The CDR3 bases are TGTGCCTGGAGTGTACACGGGGGTCACTACGAGCAGTACTTC. Its protein is CAWSVHGGHYEQYF.

The genes are TRBV11-2 and TRBJ2-2; 7 nucleotides align to TRBD2. Germline assignment: CDR1 SGHAT and CDR2 FQNNGV. This CDR3 region has 15 residues. V was clipped by 3 bases and J by 1 base; unmatched bases: 2. CDR3 sequence (DNA): TGTGCCAGCAGCTTCGGACTAGGGAACACCGGGGAGCTGTTTTTT. Its protein product is CASSFGLGNTGELFF.